Included here is one T cell receptor beta chain sequence, with context. Its antigen is not identified. This entry comes from a study of T cell responses to AZD1222 COVID-19 vaccine. General study results and limits: Only a handful of AZD1222 recipients, more than five in all, had baseline seropositivity.

CDR3 length equals 15 residues. Germline V gene lookup returns CDR1 MDHEN and CDR2 SYDVKM. V gave up 10 bases and J gave up 0 bases, with 16 bases separating them. Produced via immunoSEQ multiplex PCR; TCRdb's table is partial and in-frame only. This sample has under 150,000 clones; over 90% occur once, and the top ten carry more than 4.5%. The rearrangement links TRBV28 to TRBJ1-3, with D possibly being TRBD1 (5 bases). The TCR was taken from an adult in good health. This specimen was peripheral blood, taken on day 0 of AZD1222 vaccination. CDR3 sequence reads: CAISPGGSSGNTIYF. Written as DNA, the CDR3 is TGTGCCATCTCCCCCGGGGGGAGCTCTGGAAACACCATATATTTT.